The TCR beta chain described here comes from a study of blood T cell repertoires in COVID-19 (TCRdb year 2020). Background on the whole study: Samples covering the acute and convalescent phases of COVID-19 were provided by collaborators in the United States, Italy and Spain. The samples were drawn from the first 160 participants of the ongoing ImmuneRACE study and from over 950 subjects provided by 6 global collaborators. Where available, HLA class I and class II types were obtained from metadata supplied by the sample provider rather than from assay-based typing. The material from the prospective study consisted of cDNA or gDNA derived from T cells, B-cell-depleted T cells, or PBMCs. The dataset comprised deeply sampled blood TCRbeta repertoires from subjects exposed to, actively infected with, or recovered from COVID-19. A freely available public database, intended as a resource for researchers studying the immune response to SARS-CoV-2, is where the repertoires were released. Nearly every sample came with metadata listing a de-identified subject ID, COVID-19 status, age in years and sex. The investigation overall reported the following: The quantity of clinical and demographic metadata differed by source and by participant and was supplied without curation.

Per the germline V gene, KGHSH is the CDR1 and LQKENI is the CDR2. A distance of 13 bases separates the germline ends of V and J, which lose 0 bases and 7 bases respectively. The CDR3 goes from the cysteine to the phenylalanine over 15 residues. The only DNA kept is the CDR3, 45 bases in frame from the first base. To note about this clone: What this receptor recognizes is not known. Base qualities are not at hand, and no much larger clone is one base apart.

Collaborating institutions collected whole blood in K2EDTA tubes following their own protocols. For TCRbeta analysis, collaborator samples were shipped as frozen whole blood, as isolated PBMCs, or as DNA extracted from either sample type. The immunoSEQ Assay, a bias-controlled multiplex PCR, was used to amplify TCRbeta CDR3 regions from genomic DNA. Under the source paper's analysis protocol: Within the assay, amplification of reference gene primers was used to estimate how many nucleated cells each sample contained. Sequence reads were collapsed and filtered to measure the absolute abundance of every unique TCRbeta CDR3 rearrangement. For each sample, productive Simpson clonality was calculated by taking the square root of Simpson's diversity index across productive rearrangements. TCRdb retrieved this table from immuneACCESS and kept in-frame rearrangements only. Not all clones are present; in checked studies, unresolved V genes account for under half, and no reason is known for the remainder. That table supplies the V and J calls and clone size; D and trimming were determined from the DNA. The sample data list some 260,000 clones, and roughly 85% of these were observed just once. Roughly 3% of the sample rests with the top ten.

In this chain, TRBV18 is recombined with TRBJ1-5; the best D guess is TRBD1, with 5 bases matching. This TCR was sampled from a man younger than 35 with active or convalescent COVID-19. The sample was peripheral blood. The DNA sequence is TGTGCCAGCTCACCACCGGGGCAGGGAGGGCAGCCCCAGCATTTT. It is translated as CASSPPGQGGQPQHF.